These 27 T cell receptor beta chains were all obtained from the same sample, sequenced in a study of cytomegalovirus exposure and HLA in healthy donors. PCR involved 60 Vbeta and 13 Jbeta primers. Produced via immunoSEQ multiplex PCR; TCRdb's table is partial and in-frame only. Here the sample spans about 210,000 clones, over 60% being singletons. Sequences were obtained from PBMCs. Receptors originate from a male donor in good health and CMV-seronegative.

The J gene is TRBJ1-2, the V gene TRBV15; TRBD1 is a possible D gene (5 bases). Germline-derived CDR1 and CDR2 are LNHNV and YYDKDF (reference sequence). This CDR3 is 17 amino acids long. The V gene lost 0 bases and the J gene lost 5 bases, with 19 bases spanning the gap. This CDR3 is CATSRDRRDFRAYGYTF. Here the CDR3 DNA reads TGTGCCACCAGCAGAGACCGCCGGGACTTCCGAGCGTATGGCTACACCTTC.

The rearrangement joins TRBV5-1 to TRBJ1-2; the D is unclear. With 4 bases removed from V and 6 bases from J, the gap between germline ends came to 19 bases. This CDR3 contains 15 residues. Germline V CDR1 and CDR2: SGHRS, YFSETQ. The CDR3: CASSDRATVSNGYTF. CDR3 nucleotide sequence: TGCGCCAGCAGCGATCGAGCGACGGTATCGAATGGCTACACCTTC.

This clone has a single count. This chain uses TRBV14 with TRBJ2-7; 9 bases agree with TRBD1. CDR1 SGHDN and CDR2 FVKESK come from the germline V gene. V trimming: 3 bases; J trimming: 3 bases; junction bases outside the gene matches: 6. This CDR3 spans 15 amino acids. The CDR3 DNA reads TGTGCCAGCAGCCAGAGGACAGGGGTGTTCTACGAGCAGTACTTC. Amino acids: CASSQRTGVFYEQYF.

The chain combines TRBV10-3 with TRBJ1-2; no clear D. Trimming took off 3 bases at V and 5 bases at J, with 10 bases between the two ends. CDR3 length: 13 amino acids. Germline lookup yields CDR1 ENHRY and CDR2 SYGVKD. CDR3 loop: CAISERQEYGYTF. CDR3 DNA sequence: TGTGCCATCAGTGAACGGCAGGAATATGGCTACACCTTC.

This clone was detected once. This rearrangement joins TRBV7-2 to TRBJ1-1; maybe TRBD1 (5 bases). CDR1 is SGHTA and CDR2 is FQGNSA in the germline V gene. V shed 0 bases and J shed 3 bases, with 14 bases lying between them. The CDR3 length is 16 residues. The DNA for the CDR3 is TGTGCCAGCAGCTTAGCGCTAATTCCGGGGGACACTGAAGCTTTCTTT. This translates into CASSLALIPGDTEAFF.

The sample holds a few counts of this clone. The V and J genes are TRBV15 and TRBJ2-7; D might be TRBD1 (6 bases). This CDR3 has 15 amino acids. V lost 3 bases and J 1 base, leaving 13 bases between the germline ends. Per the germline V gene, CDR1 is LNHNV and CDR2 is YYDKDF (reference sequence). Here the CDR3 DNA reads TGTGCCACCAGCAGGTCTCCGGACAGTTCCTACGAGCAGTACTTC. This gives the protein CATSRSPDSSYEQYF.

The chain links TRBV9 to TRBJ2-2, with 8 nucleotides matching TRBD2. V lost 3 bases and J lost 3; bases outside the gene matches: 1. The germline gives CDR1 SGDLS, CDR2 YYNGEE. There are 14 residues in the CDR3. As DNA, the CDR3 is TGTGCCAGCAGCGCCGGGAGGGACACCGGGGAGCTGTTTTTT. Protein product: CASSAGRDTGELFF.

The chain employs TRBV7-9 and TRBJ2-5; D is ambiguous. Germline V CDR1 and CDR2: SEHNR, FQNEAQ (reference sequence). V lost 8 bases and J 3 bases, leaving 13 bases between the germline ends. This CDR3 has 13 residues. The CDR3 here is CASLNPPKETQYF. The CDR3 nucleotides read TGTGCCAGCCTAAACCCCCCTAAAGAGACCCAGTACTTC.

This clone has a single count. The rearrangement joins TRBV18 to TRBJ1-4; D not resolved. This CDR3 is 16 amino acids long. Germline V gene lookup returns CDR1 KGHSH and CDR2 LQKENI. The ends were cut back, 1 base at V and 6 bases at J, with 15 bases in the middle. For the CDR3, the DNA is TGTGCCAGCTCACCACTACCAGGTGATGCTTATGAAAAACTGTTTTTT. Its protein is CASSPLPGDAYEKLFF.

The V and J genes are TRBV10-3 and TRBJ1-1, with D possibly matching TRBD1 (5 bases). The CDR3 has 17 amino acids. V gave up 4 bases and J gave up 0 bases, with 18 bases separating them. CDR1 ENHRY and CDR2 SYGVKD come from the germline V gene. The CDR3, as DNA: TGTGCCATCAGTGTGGGGAGGGGTGACCTCATGAACACTGAAGCTTTCTTT. This translates into CAISVGRGDLMNTEAFF.

In this sample, this clone turned up once. The chain is built from TRBV7-9 and TRBJ1-4; TRBD1 agrees at 9 bases. In germline, CDR1 is SEHNR, CDR2 FQNEAQ (reference sequence). CDR3 size: 15 residues. The V gene end was trimmed by 5 bases and the J gene end by 9 bases; junction bases not matched to a gene: 10. CDR3 DNA sequence: TGTGCCAGCAGCCCCACTAGAGGACAGGGGAAAAAACTGTTTTTT. Encoded protein: CASSPTRGQGKKLFF. Variable domain in full (rest from reference TRBV7-9 and TRBJ1-4): DTGVSQNPRHKITKRGQNVTFRCDPISEHNRLYWYRQTLGQGPEFLTYFQNEAQLEKSRLLSDRFSAERPKGSFSTLEIQRTEQGDSAMYLCASSPTRGQGKKLFFGSGTQLSVL.

V and J are TRBV7-8 and TRBJ2-7; TRBD2 aligns across 8 bases. The V segment lost 0 bases and the J segment 4 bases; nucleotides outside the gene matches: 8. Germline V gene data show CDR1 as SGHVS and CDR2 as FQNEAQ. The CDR3 sequence is 16 residues long. CDR3 residues: CASSLAPGGPRYEQYF. The CDR3 nucleotides read TGTGCCAGCAGCTTAGCTCCGGGAGGGCCGAGGTACGAGCAGTACTTC. The variable domain in full, with the rest retrieved from reference TRBV7-8 and TRBJ2-7, is GAGVSQSPRYKVAKRGQDVALRCDPISGHVSLFWYQQALGQGPEFLTYFQNEAQLDKSGLPSDRFFAERPEGSVSTLKIQRTQQEDSAVYLCASSLAPGGPRYEQYFGPGTRLTVT.

This chain links TRBV6-4 with TRBJ2-5; D is undetermined. The CDR3 is 13 residues long. Deletions cut 4 bases from V and 0 bases from J, with 6 bases between. The germline CDR1 and CDR2 sequences are MRHNA and SNTAGT. The CDR3: CASSADYQETQYF. The DNA of the CDR3 is TGTGCCAGCAGTGCAGACTACCAAGAGACCCAGTACTTC.

The V and J genes are TRBV2 and TRBJ2-5; no reliable D call. This CDR3 region has 13 residues. V was trimmed by 3 bases and J by 4 bases, leaving 9 bases between them. Per germline, CDR1 SNHLY and CDR2 FYNNEI. The CDR3 loop is CASSDPPVETQYF. The CDR3 region has the DNA TGTGCCAGCAGTGATCCTCCGGTAGAGACCCAGTACTTC.

The genes are TRBV6-5 and TRBJ1-1, with 11 positions matching TRBD1. The V gene end was trimmed by 4 bases and the J gene end by 5 bases; junction bases not matched to a gene: 6. CDR1 and CDR2 (germline): MNHEY, SVGAGI. This CDR3 has 15 amino acids. In DNA form, the CDR3 reads TGTGCCAGCAGTTTCGGACAGGGGGCTGGGACTGAAGCTTTCTTT. Its protein product is CASSFGQGAGTEAFF.

The chain has TRBV19 and TRBJ2-3, with a tentative D call TRBD1 (6 bases). Between the trimmed V and J ends, which lost 6 bases and 3 bases, there was a span of 19 bases. The length of the CDR3 is 16 residues. Germline-derived CDR1 and CDR2 are LNHDA and SQIVND (reference sequence). CDR3 bases: TGTGCCAGTAGCGACTCCGGGACACTTCCAACAGATACGCAGTATTTT. It specifies CASSDSGTLPTDTQYF.

V is TRBV10-3 and J is TRBJ1-6; TRBD1 matches at 7 bases. J was trimmed by 10 bases and V by 2 bases; bases with no gene match: 5. The CDR3 spans 14 residues. The germline V gene encodes CDR1 ENHRY and CDR2 SYGVKD. CDR3 protein: CAISEGDRGSPLHF. The CDR3 region has the DNA TGTGCCATCAGTGAGGGGGACAGAGGCTCACCCCTCCACTTT.

The count of this clone is one. The chain links TRBV14 to TRBJ2-5, with D maybe TRBD2 (6 bases). In germline, CDR1 is SGHDN, CDR2 FVKESK. The CDR3 runs 16 residues. The V gene lost 5 bases and the J gene lost 5 bases, with 21 bases spanning the gap. CDR3 DNA: TGTGCCAGCAGCAGCCAGACATTAGCACGGGGGGAGACCCAGTACTTC. Its translation is CASSSQTLARGETQYF.

This sequence joins TRBV27 and TRBJ2-7; 9 nucleotides align to TRBD2. V shed 7 bases, J shed 2 bases, and the junction held 6 bases outside the gene matches. This CDR3 is 14 amino acids long. CDR1 is MNHEY, CDR2 SMNVEV, per germline (reference sequence). CDR3: CASTKLAGAYEQYF. The CDR3 coding sequence is TGTGCCAGCACCAAATTAGCGGGGGCCTACGAGCAGTACTTC.

V is TRBV11-2 and J is TRBJ2-7; 8 bases match TRBD1. Trimming at V came to 4 bases and at J to 4 bases, leaving 3 bases not matched to a gene. This CDR3 is built from 13 residues. CDR1 is SGHAT, CDR2 FQNNGV, per germline. DNA of the CDR3: TGTGCCAGCAGCTCCGACAGGGGATACGAGCAGTACTTC. Amino acid sequence: CASSSDRGYEQYF. Full variable domain (outside the CDR3, taken from reference TRBV11-2 and TRBJ2-7): EAGVAQSPRYKIIEKRQSVAFWCNPISGHATLYWYQQILGQGPKLLIQFQNNGVVDDSQLPKDRFSAERLKGVDSTLKIQPAKLEDSAVYLCASSSDRGYEQYFGPGTRLTVT.

The chain combines TRBV6-4 with TRBJ2-1; TRBD2 matches at 12 bases. V gave up 0 bases and J gave up 4 bases; unmatched junction bases: 1. Germline V lookup: CDR1 MRHNA, CDR2 SNTAGT. The CDR3 is made up of 16 amino acids. CDR3 region: CASSDSLAGGYNEQFF. The CDR3 nucleotides read TGTGCCAGCAGTGACTCACTAGCGGGAGGATACAATGAGCAGTTCTTC.

The chain employs TRBV5-1 and TRBJ2-2, with D possibly TRBD1 on 5 matching bases. V lost 4 bases and J lost 5, with 27 bases in between. Germline lookup yields CDR1 SGHRS and CDR2 YFSETQ. This CDR3 comprises 19 residues. The CDR3 DNA follows: TGCGCCAGCAGCGGCGGAGTCGTGGGGCTCCCAACAGAGACCGGGGAGCTGTTTTTT. Protein product: CASSGGVVGLPTETGELFF.

This clone was seen more than once but under ten times. This chain joins TRBV5-4 and TRBJ2-3; perhaps TRBD1 as D (6 bases). In germline, CDR1 is SGHNT, CDR2 YYREEE (reference sequence). Trimming cost V 5 bases and J 6 bases, with 16 bases left between them. This CDR3 is 14 amino acids long. The DNA of the CDR3 is TGTGCCAGCAGGGGGGACACTTCAGCGGATACGCAGTATTTT. Translating gives CASRGDTSADTQYF.

V gene TRBV20-1 combines with J gene TRBJ1-4; D is uncertain. Germline CDR1 and CDR2: DFQATT and SNEGSKA (reference sequence). With 3 bases removed from V and 7 bases from J, the gap between germline ends came to 6 bases. The CDR3 loop spans 11 amino acids. The CDR3 DNA is TGCAGTGCTAGTCAGGTTGAAAAACTGTTTTTT. Amino acids: CSASQVEKLFF.

This clone has only one observation. The rearrangement joins TRBV4-2 to TRBJ1-4; 8 nucleotides match TRBD1. CDR1 and CDR2 from the germline V gene are LGHNA and YNFKEQ. J lost 7 bases, V lost 3 bases, and 19 bases had no gene match. CDR3 length equals 19 residues. The CDR3, as DNA: TGTGCCAGCAGCCAGACCGGACAGGGTGGGATCGGGGGAGCTGAAAAACTGTTTTTT. Translated, it gives CASSQTGQGGIGGAEKLFF.

The chain couples TRBV6-5 to TRBJ2-1; D is undetermined. From germline, CDR1 is MNHEY and CDR2 SVGAGI. V lost 2 bases, J lost 4 bases, and 6 bases lay in between. This CDR3 has 13 amino acids. CDR3 sequence reads: CASSYERYNEQFF. As DNA, the CDR3 is TGTGCCAGCAGTTACGAGAGGTACAATGAGCAGTTCTTC.

The gene calls are TRBV4-1 and TRBJ2-2; 7 positions agree with TRBD2. The germline CDR1 and CDR2 sequences are MGHRA and YSYEKL. Trimming took 0 bases from V and 4 from J; bases not matched to a gene: 5. The CDR3 runs to 16 residues. The CDR3 region is CASSQDWGEGTGELFF. The CDR3 nucleotides read TGCGCCAGCAGCCAAGATTGGGGGGAGGGCACCGGGGAGCTGTTTTTT.